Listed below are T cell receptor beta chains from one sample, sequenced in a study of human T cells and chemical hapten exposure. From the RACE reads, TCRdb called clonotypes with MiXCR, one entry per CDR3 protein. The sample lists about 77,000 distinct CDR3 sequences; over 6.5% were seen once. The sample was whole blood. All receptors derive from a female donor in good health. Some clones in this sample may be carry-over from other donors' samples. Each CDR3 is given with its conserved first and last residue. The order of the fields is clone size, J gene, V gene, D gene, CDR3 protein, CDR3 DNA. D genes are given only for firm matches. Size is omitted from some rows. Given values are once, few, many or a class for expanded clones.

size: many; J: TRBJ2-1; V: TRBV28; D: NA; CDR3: CASSGRDASSYNEQFF; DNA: TGTGCCAGCAGTGGCCGGGACGCTAGCTCCTACAATGAGCAGTTCTTC
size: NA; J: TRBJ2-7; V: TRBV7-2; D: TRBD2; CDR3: CANSLARGTASGYEQYF; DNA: TGTGCCAACAGCTTAGCGAGAGGGACGGCTAGCGGGTACGAGCAGTACTTC
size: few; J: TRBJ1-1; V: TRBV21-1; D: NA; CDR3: CASSKPSTGVDTEAFF; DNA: TGTGCCAGCAGCAAACCTTCAACAGGGGTAGACACTGAAGCTTTCTTT
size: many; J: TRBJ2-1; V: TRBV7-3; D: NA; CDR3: CASSLPGAGSYNEQFF; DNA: TGTGCCAGCAGCTTACCGGGGGCCGGGTCCTACAATGAGCAGTTCTTC
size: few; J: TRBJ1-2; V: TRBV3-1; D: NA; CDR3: CASSQAGGSDGYTF; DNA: TGTGCCAGCAGCCAAGCTGGGGGAAGCGACGGCTACACCTTC
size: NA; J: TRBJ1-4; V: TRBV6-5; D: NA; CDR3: CASSYSTQNEKLFF; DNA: TGTGCCAGCAGTTACAGTACCCAAAATGAAAAACTGTTTTTT
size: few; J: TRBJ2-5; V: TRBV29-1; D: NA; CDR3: CSVGAGALTETQYF; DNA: TGCAGCGTTGGTGCGGGGGCCCTCACGGAGACCCAGTACTTC
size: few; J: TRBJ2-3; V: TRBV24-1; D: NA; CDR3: CATSDYTTDTQYF; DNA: TGTGCCACCAGCGACTATACCACAGATACGCAGTATTTT
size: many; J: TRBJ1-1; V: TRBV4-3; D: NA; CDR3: CASSQVVRGRLTEAFF; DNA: TGCGCCAGCAGCCAAGTGGTTCGGGGCCGTCTCACTGAAGCTTTCTTT
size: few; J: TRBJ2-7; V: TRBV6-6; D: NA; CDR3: CASSYADPTYEQYF; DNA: TGTGCCAGCAGTTACGCGGACCCGACCTACGAGCAGTACTTC
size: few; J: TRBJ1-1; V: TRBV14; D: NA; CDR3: CASSQFVNTEAFF; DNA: TGTGCCAGCAGCCAGTTTGTGAACACTGAAGCTTTCTTT
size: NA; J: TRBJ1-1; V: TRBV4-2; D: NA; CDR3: CAISLTEIYTEAFF; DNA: TGTGCCATCAGCCTCACGGAAATATACACTGAAGCTTTCTTT
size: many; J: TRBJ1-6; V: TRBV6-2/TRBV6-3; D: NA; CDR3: CASTGPVGIRPLHF; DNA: TGTGCCAGCACCGGACCCGTAGGAATCCGACCCCTCCACTTT
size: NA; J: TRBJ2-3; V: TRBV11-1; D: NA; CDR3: CASSFMGLLTDTQYF; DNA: TGTGCCAGCAGCTTCATGGGACTTCTCACAGATACGCAGTATTTT
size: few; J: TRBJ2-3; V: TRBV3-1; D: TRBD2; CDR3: CASSLLAGGLSDTQYF; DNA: TGTGCCAGCAGCCTACTAGCGGGGGGGCTCTCAGATACGCAGTATTTT
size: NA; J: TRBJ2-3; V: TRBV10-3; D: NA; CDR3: CAISDIYSTDTQYF; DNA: TGTGCCATCAGTGACATATATAGCACAGATACGCAGTATTTT
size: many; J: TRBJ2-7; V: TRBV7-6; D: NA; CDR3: CASSFQGSYEQYF; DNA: TGTGCCAGCAGCTTCCAGGGATCCTACGAGCAGTACTTC
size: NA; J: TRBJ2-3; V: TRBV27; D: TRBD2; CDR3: CASSFNSGGVLTDTQYF; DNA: TGTGCCAGCAGTTTTAACTCCGGGGGGGTCCTCACAGATACGCAGTATTTT
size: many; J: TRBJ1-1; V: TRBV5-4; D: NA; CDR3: CASSLAFGRETEAFF; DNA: TGTGCCAGCAGCTTGGCCTTCGGCAGGGAGACTGAAGCTTTCTTT
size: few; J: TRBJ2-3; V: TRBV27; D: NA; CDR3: CASSSARTDTQYF; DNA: TGTGCCAGCAGCTCAGCGCGCACAGATACGCAGTATTTT
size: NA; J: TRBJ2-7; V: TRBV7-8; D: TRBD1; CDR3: CASSSPDRGRVYEQYF; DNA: TGTGCCAGCAGCTCCCCGGACAGGGGGCGGGTATACGAGCAGTACTTC
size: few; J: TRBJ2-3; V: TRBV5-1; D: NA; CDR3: CASSAGLGPDTQYF; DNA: TGCGCCAGCAGTGCGGGATTAGGCCCAGATACGCAGTATTTT
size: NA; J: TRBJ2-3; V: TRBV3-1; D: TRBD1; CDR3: CASSQDLGQGTDTQYF; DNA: TGTGCCAGCAGCCAAGATTTGGGACAGGGCACAGATACGCAGTATTTT
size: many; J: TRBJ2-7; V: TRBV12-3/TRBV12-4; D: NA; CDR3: CASSPDRPGPREYF; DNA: TGTGCCAGCAGTCCAGACCGCCCGGGGCCTCGGGAGTACTTC
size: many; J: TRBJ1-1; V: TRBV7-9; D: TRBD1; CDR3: CASSFSQGAEAFF; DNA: TGTGCCAGCAGCTTTTCACAGGGGGCTGAAGCTTTCTTT
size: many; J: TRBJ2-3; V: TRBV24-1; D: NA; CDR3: CATSDLGGTQYF; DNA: TGTGCCACCAGTGATTTAGGAGGTACGCAGTATTTT
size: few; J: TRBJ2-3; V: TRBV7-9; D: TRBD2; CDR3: CASSMPTSGGVPDTQYF; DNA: TGTGCCAGCAGCATGCCGACTAGCGGGGGGGTACCAGATACGCAGTATTTT
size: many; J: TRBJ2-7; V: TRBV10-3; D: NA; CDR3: CAISESGTQNEQYF; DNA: TGTGCCATCAGTGAGTCGGGGACACAAAACGAGCAGTACTTC
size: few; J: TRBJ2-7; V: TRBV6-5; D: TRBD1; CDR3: CASSYPQGASYEQYF; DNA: TGTGCCAGCAGTTACCCCCAGGGGGCTTCCTACGAGCAGTACTTC
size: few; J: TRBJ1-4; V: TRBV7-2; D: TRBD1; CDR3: CASSPTGGLEKLFF; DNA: TGTGCCAGCAGCCCAACAGGGGGCCTGGAAAAACTGTTTTTT
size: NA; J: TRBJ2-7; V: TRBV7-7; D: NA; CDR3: CASSLEEGKGYEQYF; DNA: TGTGCTAGCAGCTTAGAGGAAGGGAAGGGCTACGAGCAGTACTTC
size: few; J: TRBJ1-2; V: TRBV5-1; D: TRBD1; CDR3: CASSPDRAERPNYGYTF; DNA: TGCGCCAGCAGCCCGGACAGGGCGGAGCGACCTAACTATGGCTACACCTTC
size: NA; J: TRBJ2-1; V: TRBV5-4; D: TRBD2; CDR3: CASSLGLAGSSYNEQFF; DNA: TGTGCCAGCAGCTTGGGACTAGCGGGGAGCTCCTACAATGAGCAGTTCTTC
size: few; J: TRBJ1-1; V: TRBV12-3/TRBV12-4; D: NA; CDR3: CASSLGGASTEAFF; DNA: TGTGCCAGCAGTTTAGGAGGGGCGAGTACTGAAGCTTTCTTT
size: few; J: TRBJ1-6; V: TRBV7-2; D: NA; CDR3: CASSLVRSPLHF; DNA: TGTGCCAGCAGCTTAGTACGGTCACCCCTCCACTTT
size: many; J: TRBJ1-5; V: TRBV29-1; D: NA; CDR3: CSVEETGDQPQHF; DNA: TGCAGCGTTGAAGAAACCGGGGATCAGCCCCAGCATTTT
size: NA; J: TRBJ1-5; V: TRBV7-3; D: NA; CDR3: CASRRAVTRGYSNQPQHF; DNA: TGTGCCAGCAGGCGAGCCGTAACCAGGGGCTATAGCAATCAGCCCCAGCATTTT
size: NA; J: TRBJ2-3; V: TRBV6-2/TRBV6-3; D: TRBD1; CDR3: CASSRDRGLPRTQYF; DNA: TGTGCCAGCAGCCGGGACAGGGGGCTCCCCAGGACGCAGTATTTT
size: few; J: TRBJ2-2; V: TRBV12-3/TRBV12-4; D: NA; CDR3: CASSFLDGNTGELFF; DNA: TGTGCCAGCAGTTTTCTCGACGGCAACACCGGGGAGCTGTTTTTT
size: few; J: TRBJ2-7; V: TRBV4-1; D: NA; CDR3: CASSQHARRTYEQYF; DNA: TGCGCCAGCAGCCAACACGCGCGGAGGACCTACGAGCAGTACTTC
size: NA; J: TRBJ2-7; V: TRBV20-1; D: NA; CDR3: CSARQDYEQYF; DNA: TGCAGTGCTAGACAGGATTACGAGCAGTACTTC
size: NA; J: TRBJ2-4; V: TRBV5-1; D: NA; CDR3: CASNIDAWGTLAKNIQYF; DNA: TGCGCCAGCAACATAGACGCATGGGGGACACTAGCCAAAAACATTCAGTACTTC
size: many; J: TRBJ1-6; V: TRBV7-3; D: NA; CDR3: CASSFYRVGNSPLHF; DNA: TGTGCCAGCAGCTTCTACAGGGTTGGAAATTCACCCCTCCACTTT
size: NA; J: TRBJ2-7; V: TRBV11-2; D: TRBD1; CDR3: CASSQPGQGYEQYF; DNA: TGTGCCAGCAGCCAACCGGGACAGGGCTACGAGCAGTACTTC
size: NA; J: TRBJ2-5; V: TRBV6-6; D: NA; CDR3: CASSLLPASMSRDRETQYF; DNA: TGTGCCAGCAGTCTACTCCCGGCTAGCATGAGCCGAGACCGGGAGACCCAGTACTTC
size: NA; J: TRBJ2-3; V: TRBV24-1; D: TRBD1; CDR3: CATSPSDRVSADTQYF; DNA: TGTGCCACCAGTCCCTCTGACAGGGTCTCCGCAGATACGCAGTATTTT
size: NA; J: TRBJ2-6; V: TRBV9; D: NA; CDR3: CASQDTGPGANVLTF; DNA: TGTGCCAGCCAAGATACAGGGCCTGGGGCCAACGTCCTGACTTTC
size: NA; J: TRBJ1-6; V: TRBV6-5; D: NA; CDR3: CASSSSRQTYNSPLNF; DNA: TGTGCCAGCAGTTCATCCCGACAGACGTATAATTCACCCCTCAACTTT
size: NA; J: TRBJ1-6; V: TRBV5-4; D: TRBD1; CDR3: CASSLGTGERPLHF; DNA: TGTGCCAGCAGCTTGGGGACAGGAGAAAGACCCCTCCACTTT
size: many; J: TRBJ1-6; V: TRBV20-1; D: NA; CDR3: CSARRDQNSPLHF; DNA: TGCAGTGCTAGGAGGGACCAAAATTCACCCCTCCACTTT
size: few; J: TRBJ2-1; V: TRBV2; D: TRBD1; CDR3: CASRNWDRERNEQFF; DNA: TGTGCCAGCAGGAATTGGGACAGGGAGAGGAATGAGCAGTTCTTC
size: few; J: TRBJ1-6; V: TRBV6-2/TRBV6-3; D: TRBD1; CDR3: CASAGTGFNSPLHF; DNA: TGTGCCAGCGCAGGGACAGGCTTTAATTCACCCCTCCACTTT
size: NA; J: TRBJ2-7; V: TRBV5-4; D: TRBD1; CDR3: CASMGTGGTNEQYF; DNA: TGTGCCAGCATGGGGACAGGGGGTACCAACGAGCAGTACTTC
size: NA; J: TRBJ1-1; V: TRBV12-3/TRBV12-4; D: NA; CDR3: CASKLENEAFF; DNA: TGTGCCAGCAAGCTAGAGAATGAAGCTTTCTTT
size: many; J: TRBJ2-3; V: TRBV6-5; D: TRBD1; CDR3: CASSLTGLDTQYF; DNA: TGTGCCAGCAGTTTGACAGGGCTAGATACGCAGTATTTT
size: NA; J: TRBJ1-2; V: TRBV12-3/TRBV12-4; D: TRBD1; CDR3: CASRPDRGRGANYGYTF; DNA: TGTGCCAGCAGACCGGACAGGGGGAGAGGAGCTAACTATGGCTACACCTTC
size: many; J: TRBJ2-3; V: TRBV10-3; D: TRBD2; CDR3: CASGGEGTDTQYF; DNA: TGTGCCAGCGGGGGGGAGGGCACAGATACGCAGTATTTT
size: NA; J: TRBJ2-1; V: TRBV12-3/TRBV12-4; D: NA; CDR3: CASSFLSRDEQFF; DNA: TGTGCCAGCAGTTTCCTCAGTAGAGATGAGCAGTTCTTC
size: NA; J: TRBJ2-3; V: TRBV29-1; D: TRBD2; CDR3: CSVDSGGGTDTQYF; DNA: TGCAGCGTTGATTCGGGGGGGGGCACAGATACGCAGTATTTT
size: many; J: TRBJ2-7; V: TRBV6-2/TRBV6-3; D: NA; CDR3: CASSFKEFQYF; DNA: TGTGCCAGCAGTTTCAAGGAGTTCCAGTACTTC